These 29 T cell receptor beta chains were sequenced from one sample in a study of blood T cell repertoires in COVID-19. The data were produced by immunoSEQ multiplex PCR, yet TCRdb's version contains in-frame clones alone and is incomplete. The sample shows 30,000 to 40,000 clones, approximately 81% of them seen only once. The sequenced sample consisted of peripheral blood. The origin of the receptors is a human donor with acute or convalescent COVID-19. The donor label of this sample is uncertain.

The V and J genes are TRBV15 and TRBJ1-1; tentatively, D is TRBD1 (6 bases). The CDR3 has 18 residues. V was shortened by 3 bases and J by 0 bases, with 20 bases between the two germline ends. Germline V gene sequence: CDR1 LNHNV, CDR2 YYDKDF (reference sequence). The CDR3 sequence is CATSSPSGERGMNTEAFF. In nucleotides, the CDR3 is TGTGCCACCAGCAGTCCCTCAGGGGAGAGAGGAATGAACACTGAAGCTTTCTTT. Supplemented by reference TRBV15 and TRBJ1-1, the full variable domain reads DAMVIQNPRYQVTQFGKPVTLSCSQTLNHNVMYWYQQKSSQAPKLLFHYYDKDFNNEADTPDNFQSRRPNTSFCFLDIRSPGLGDTAMYLCATSSPSGERGMNTEAFFGQGTRLTVV.

V usage is TRBV2 and J usage is TRBJ1-2; TRBD1 matches at 8 bases. The germline V gene encodes CDR1 SNHLY and CDR2 FYNNEI. This CDR3 comprises 14 residues. V gave up 3 bases and J gave up 5 bases; unmatched junction bases: 5. Written as DNA, the CDR3 is TGTGCCAGCAGTGAGACAGGGGATATTTATGGCTACACCTTC. This gives the protein CASSETGDIYGYTF.

The genes are TRBV9 and TRBJ1-1; D is perhaps TRBD1 (6 bases). V was shortened by 4 bases and J by 1 base, with 11 bases between the two germline ends. In germline, CDR1 is SGDLS, CDR2 YYNGEE. The CDR3 extends over 14 amino acids. Written as DNA, the CDR3 is TGTGCCAGCAGCAGACGGACAGAGAACACTGAAGCTTTCTTT. Translation: CASSRRTENTEAFF.

The genes are TRBV5-5 and TRBJ1-2; no reliable D call. CDR3 length: 13 amino acids. Per the germline V gene, CDR1 is SGHKS and CDR2 is YYEKEE (reference sequence). The V end was cut by 4 bases, the J end by 5 bases, with 12 bases between. The CDR3 loop reads CASSPGVLYGYTF. CDR3 DNA sequence: TGTGCCAGCAGCCCCGGAGTGCTTTATGGCTACACCTTC.

V is TRBV30 and J is TRBJ1-4; the D is unclear. Germline assignment: CDR1 GTSNPN and CDR2 SVGIG (reference sequence). CDR3 length: 12 amino acids. The V and J ends lost 4 bases and 7 bases respectively, with 10 bases between them. The CDR3 nucleotides are TGTGCCTGGACGGGGTTTGGTGAAAAACTGTTTTTT. Its protein is CAWTGFGEKLFF. The full variable domain, with the rest looked up from reference TRBV30 and TRBJ1-4, is SQTIHQWPATLVQPVGSPLSLECTVEGTSNPNLYWYRQAAGRGLQLLFYSVGIGQISSEVPQNLSASRPQDRQFILSSKKLLLSDSGFYLCAWTGFGEKLFFGSGTQLSVL.

V is TRBV10-2 and J is TRBJ2-6, with 8 bases fitting TRBD1. J lost 2 bases, V lost 5 bases, and 2 bases had no gene match. Per the germline V gene, CDR1 is WSHSY and CDR2 is SAAADI. The CDR3 consists of 15 residues. The CDR3 coding sequence is TGCGCCAGCAGTCCAGGGGGCGCTGGGGCCAACGTCCTGACTTTC. Translation gives CASSPGGAGANVLTF.

This clone appeared a single time. The rearrangement uses TRBV11-2 and TRBJ1-1; perhaps TRBD1 as D (5 bases). V was cut by 1 base and J by 1 base, with 10 bases left in between. CDR3 length equals 15 residues. Germline lookup yields CDR1 SGHAT and CDR2 FQNNGV. The CDR3 nucleotides are TGTGCCAGCAGCTTAGCTTCGGGGGGGAACACTGAAGCTTTCTTT. Amino acid sequence: CASSLASGGNTEAFF.

The chain carries TRBV4-3 and TRBJ1-2, with a weak D call TRBD1 (5 bases). Germline V gene lookup returns CDR1 LGHNA and CDR2 YSLEER. CDR3 length equals 14 residues. V dropped 0 bases and J dropped 7 bases, with 12 bases sitting between them. In DNA, the CDR3 is TGCGCCAGCAGCCAAGATAGGGGAATGAGTGGCTACACCTTC. It translates to CASSQDRGMSGYTF.

This chain joins TRBV9 and TRBJ2-7, with TRBD1 identical over 8 bases. The CDR3 is 15 amino acids. Germline assignment: CDR1 SGDLS and CDR2 YYNGEE. V dropped 2 bases and J dropped 2; count of bases not matched to a gene: 6. The CDR3 region has the DNA TGTGCCAGCAGCGTGGGGTGGACAGGGACCTACGAGCAGTACTTC. It encodes CASSVGWTGTYEQYF.

This sequence joins TRBV30 and TRBJ1-1; D might be TRBD1 (5 bases). Germline CDR1 and CDR2: GTSNPN and SVGIG (reference sequence). This CDR3 comprises 14 residues. Trimming left V 4 bases short and J 1 base short, with 13 bases between. CDR3 nucleotides: TGTGCCTGGACCCCCGGGGGACGGAACACTGAAGCTTTCTTT. It encodes CAWTPGGRNTEAFF.

The rearrangement joins TRBV4-3 to TRBJ1-4; 7 bases are a match to TRBD1. The CDR3 extends over 15 amino acids. The ends lost 1 base at V and 1 base at J; junction bases unmatched: 0. Germline CDR1 is LGHNA and CDR2 is YSLEER. CDR3 sequence reads: CASSQGQGTNEKLFF. CDR3 sequence (DNA): TGCGCCAGCAGCCAAGGACAGGGAACTAATGAAAAACTGTTTTTT.

The rearrangement uses TRBV7-3 and TRBJ1-1; TRBD1 aligns across 10 bases. Germline V lookup: CDR1 SGHTA, CDR2 FQGTGA. V shed 5 bases and J 5 bases; nucleotides not matched to a gene: 8. The CDR3 runs to 15 residues. The DNA of the CDR3 is TGTGCCAGCAGCCCCGGGACAGGGGAGGGTACTGAAGCTTTCTTT. Translation: CASSPGTGEGTEAFF.

This sequence joins TRBV12-3 or TRBV12-4 and TRBJ1-1; possibly TRBD1 for D (6 bases). V dropped 5 bases and J dropped 11 bases, with 15 bases sitting between them. CDR3 length: 12 residues. CDR3: CASSTRDIRAFF. The CDR3 DNA is TGTGCCAGCAGTACCCGGGACATAAGGGCTTTCTTT.

V and J are TRBV6-2 or TRBV6-3 and TRBJ2-3, with D unresolved. Germline V gene data show CDR1 as MNHEY and CDR2 as SVGEGT. V dropped 7 bases and J dropped 4 bases, with 15 bases sitting between them. The CDR3 sequence is 14 residues long. CDR3 coding DNA: TGTGCCAGCAACCCCGTGGGCCGAGCAGATACGCAGTATTTT. It is translated as CASNPVGRADTQYF.

The gene calls are TRBV7-2 and TRBJ1-6; D gene uncertain. Trimming stripped 5 bases from V and 8 bases from J, with 19 bases between. The CDR3 has 16 amino acids. CDR1 and CDR2 (germline): SGHTA, FQGNSA. The CDR3 nucleotides read TGTGCCAGCAGCCCCGGAGAGGGCACCTCTTATTCACCCCTCCACTTT. Its protein is CASSPGEGTSYSPLHF.

This sequence joins TRBV12-5 and TRBJ1-1, with TRBD1 identical over 8 bases. The junction had 9 bases not matched to a gene; V was cut back by 4 bases and J by 5 bases. Looked up from germline, CDR1 is LGHNT and CDR2 is FRNRAP. This CDR3 is 15 amino acids long. For the CDR3, the DNA is TGTGCTAGTGGTTCCAGACAGGGGAGGGAGACTGAAGCTTTCTTT. Encoded protein: CASGSRQGRETEAFF.

The chain has TRBV7-2 and TRBJ1-2; 8 bases line up with TRBD1. V dropped 5 bases and J dropped 6; count of bases not matched to a gene: 11. Germline assignment: CDR1 SGHTA and CDR2 FQGNSA. This CDR3 has 15 amino acids. CDR3 in DNA: TGTGCCAGCAGCACCCCGGACAGGGATAGGCATGGCTACACCTTC. This translates into CASSTPDRDRHGYTF.

The genes are TRBV9 and TRBJ2-7; TRBD1 is a possible D gene (6 bases). The length of the CDR3 is 12 residues. V was shortened by 9 bases and J by 3 bases, with 13 bases between the two germline ends. Germline-derived CDR1 and CDR2 are SGDLS and YYNGEE. This CDR3 is CANTTGYYEQYF. In DNA form, the CDR3 reads TGTGCCAACACTACAGGGTACTACGAGCAGTACTTC.

The rearrangement uses TRBV11-3 and TRBJ1-2; 7 bases fit TRBD1. The CDR3 is 14 residues long. Germline CDR1 reads SGHNT; CDR2 reads YENEEA. The ends lost 5 bases at V and 8 bases at J; junction bases unmatched: 11. The CDR3 coding sequence is TGTGCCAGCAGCAAAGGGGGCTTTAATACGGGCTACACCTTC. Translation: CASSKGGFNTGYTF.

This clone was counted between two and nine times. The rearrangement uses TRBV6-1 and TRBJ2-1; 14 positions agree with TRBD2. Germline lookup yields CDR1 MNHNS and CDR2 SASEGT. The trim removed 6 bases at V and 0 bases at J, leaving 13 bases unmatched. The CDR3 length is 20 residues. Here the CDR3 reads CASREPTSGGGKSSYNEQFF. DNA for the CDR3: TGTGCCAGCAGGGAACCGACTAGCGGGGGGGGCAAGAGCTCCTACAATGAGCAGTTCTTC.

This clone was counted once. This chain connects TRBV7-2 to TRBJ2-1; TRBD2 is a possible D gene (7 bases). CDR1 SGHTA and CDR2 FQGNSA come from the germline V gene. Trimming shortened V by 0 bases and J by 8 bases, and 17 bases separated the two germline ends. CDR3 length: 16 residues. CDR3 in DNA: TGTGCCAGCAGCTTAGCGGGGGGGCAGGATAGCTATGAGCAGTTCTTC. Translation: CASSLAGGQDSYEQFF.

This chain uses TRBV11-3 with TRBJ1-2; D remains ambiguous. From germline, CDR1 is SGHNT and CDR2 YENEEA. This CDR3 is built from 13 residues. Trimming cost V 0 bases and J 3 bases, with 5 bases left between them. CDR3 amino acids: CASSLERDYGYTF. Written as DNA, the CDR3 is TGTGCCAGCAGCTTAGAGAGAGACTATGGCTACACCTTC.

Only one count was recorded for this clone. V and J are TRBV24-1 and TRBJ1-2, with D tentatively TRBD1 (6 bases). This CDR3 contains 13 residues. Germline values: CDR1 KGHDR, CDR2 SFDVKD. Trimming removed 4 bases from V and 6 bases from J, with 11 bases in between. The CDR3 sequence is CATSDAGDHGYTF. The CDR3 DNA is TGTGCCACCAGTGACGCAGGGGACCATGGCTACACCTTC.

The gene calls are TRBV28 and TRBJ2-1; 8 nucleotides agree with TRBD1. The CDR3 covers 14 residues. V gave up 3 bases and J gave up 7 bases; unmatched junction bases: 5. Germline V gene data show CDR1 as MDHEN and CDR2 as SYDVKM. CDR3 protein: CASSFWTGMNEQFF. In DNA, the CDR3 is TGTGCCAGCAGTTTTTGGACAGGGATGAATGAGCAGTTCTTC.

The chain carries TRBV30 and TRBJ1-3; D remains ambiguous. CDR3 size: 15 residues. Trimming removed 1 base at V and 0 bases at J, with 10 bases between. From germline, CDR1 is GTSNPN and CDR2 SVGIG (reference sequence). CDR3 region: CAWSETANSGNTIYF. Written as DNA, the CDR3 is TGTGCCTGGAGTGAGACTGCCAACTCTGGAAACACCATATATTTT.

The rearrangement uses TRBV28 and TRBJ1-5, with 7 bases fitting TRBD1. Germline CDR1 is MDHEN and CDR2 is SYDVKM. V lost 6 bases to trimming and J lost 3 bases; unmatched junction nucleotides: 2. The CDR3 has 13 residues. In DNA form, the CDR3 reads TGTGCCAGCAGGGGACAGTTCAATCAGCCCCAGCATTTT. The encoded protein is CASRGQFNQPQHF.

This sequence joins TRBV5-8 and TRBJ1-4, with TRBD1 matching over 9 bases. J was trimmed by 0 bases and V by 7 bases; bases with no gene match: 4. Germline V CDR1 and CDR2: SGHTS, YDEGEE. The CDR3 extends over 15 amino acids. The chain's CDR3 is CASRGQGTTNEKLFF. The CDR3 nucleotides are TGTGCCAGCCGTGGACAGGGGACAACTAATGAAAAACTGTTTTTT.

This CDR3 reads CASSRLAGGEGYTF. CDR3 bases: TGTGCCAGCAGCCGCCTGGCAGGGGGAGAAGGCTACACCTTC. V and J are TRBV3-1 (or the pseudogene TRBV3-2) and TRBJ1-2, with 7 positions matching TRBD1. V shed 4 bases and J 8 bases; nucleotides not matched to a gene: 10. CDR3 length equals 14 residues. Germline V lookup: CDR1 LGHDT, CDR2 YNNKEL (reference sequence).

This clone has a single count. The V gene is TRBV7-2, the J gene TRBJ2-1, with TRBD1 as a possible D gene (6 bases). Germline V gene data show CDR1 as SGHTA and CDR2 as FQGNSA. Between the trimmed V and J ends, which lost 5 bases and 4 bases, there was a span of 15 bases. The CDR3 spans 15 residues. CDR3 in amino acids: CASSPSGQTYNEQFF. The CDR3 bases are TGTGCCAGCAGCCCTTCCGGACAGACGTACAATGAGCAGTTCTTC.